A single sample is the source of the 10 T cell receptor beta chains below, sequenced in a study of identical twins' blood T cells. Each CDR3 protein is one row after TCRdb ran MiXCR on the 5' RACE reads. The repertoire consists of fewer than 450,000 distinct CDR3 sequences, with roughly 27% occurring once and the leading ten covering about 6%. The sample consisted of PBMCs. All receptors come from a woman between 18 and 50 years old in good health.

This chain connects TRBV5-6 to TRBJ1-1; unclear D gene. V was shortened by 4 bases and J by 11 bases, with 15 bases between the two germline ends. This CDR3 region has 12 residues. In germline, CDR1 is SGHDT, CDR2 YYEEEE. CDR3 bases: TGTGCCAGCAGCACTCTCAGGAGCTTTGCTTTCTTT. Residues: CASSTLRSFAFF.

The CDR3 is CASLQGTGDEKLFF. The CDR3 nucleotides read TGTGCCAGCTTGCAAGGCACAGGGGATGAAAAACTGTTTTTT. The chain carries TRBV2 and TRBJ1-4; TRBD1 agrees at 7 bases. The germline V gene has CDR1 SNHLY and CDR2 FYNNEI. The CDR3 spans 14 residues. Trimming removed 8 bases from V and 6 bases from J; junction bases left unmatched: 9.

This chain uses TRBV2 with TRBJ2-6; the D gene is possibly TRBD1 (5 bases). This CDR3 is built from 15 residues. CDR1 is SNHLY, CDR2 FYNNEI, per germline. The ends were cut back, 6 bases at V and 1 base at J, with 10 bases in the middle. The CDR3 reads CASRTVGSGANVLTF. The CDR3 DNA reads TGTGCCAGCAGGACAGTAGGGTCTGGGGCCAACGTCCTGACTTTC.

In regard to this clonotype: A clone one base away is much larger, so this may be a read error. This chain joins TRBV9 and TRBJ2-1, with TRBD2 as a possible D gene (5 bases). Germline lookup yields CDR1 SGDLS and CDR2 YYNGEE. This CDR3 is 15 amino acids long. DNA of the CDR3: TGTGCCATCAGCGTAGCCCCCGGGACCTACAATGAGCAGTTCTTC. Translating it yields CAISVAPGTYNEQFF.

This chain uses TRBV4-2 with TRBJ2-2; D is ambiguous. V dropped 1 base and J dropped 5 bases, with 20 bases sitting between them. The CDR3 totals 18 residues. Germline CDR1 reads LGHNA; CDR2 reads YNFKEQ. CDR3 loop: CASSQGLGQARRTGELFF. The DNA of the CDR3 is TGTGCCAGCAGCCAAGGGTTAGGTCAGGCACGTCGGACCGGGGAGCTGTTTTTT.

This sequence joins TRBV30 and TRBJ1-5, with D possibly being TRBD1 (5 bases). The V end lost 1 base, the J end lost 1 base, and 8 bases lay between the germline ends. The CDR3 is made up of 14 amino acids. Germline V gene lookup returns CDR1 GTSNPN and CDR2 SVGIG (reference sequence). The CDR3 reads CAWSEDSSNQPQHF. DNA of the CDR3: TGTGCCTGGAGTGAAGACAGCAGCAATCAGCCCCAGCATTTT.

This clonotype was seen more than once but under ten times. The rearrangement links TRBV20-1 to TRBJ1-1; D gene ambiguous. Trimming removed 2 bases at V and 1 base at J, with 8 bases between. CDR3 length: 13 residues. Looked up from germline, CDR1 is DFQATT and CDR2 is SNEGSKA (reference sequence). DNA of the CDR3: TGCAGTGCTAGAAGGTCAGGGAACACTGAAGCTTTCTTT. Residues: CSARRSGNTEAFF.

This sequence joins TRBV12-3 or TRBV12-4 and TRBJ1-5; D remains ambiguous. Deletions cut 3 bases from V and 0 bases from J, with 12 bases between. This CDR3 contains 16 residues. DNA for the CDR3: TGTGCCAGCAGTTTGGGCGTTTGGGCTAGCAATCAGCCCCAGCATTTT. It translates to CASSLGVWASNQPQHF.

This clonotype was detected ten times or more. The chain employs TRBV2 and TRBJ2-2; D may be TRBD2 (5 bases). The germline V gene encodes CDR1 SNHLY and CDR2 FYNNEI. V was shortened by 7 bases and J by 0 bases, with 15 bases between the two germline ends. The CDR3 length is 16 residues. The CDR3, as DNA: TGTGCCAGCATAGGCAGCAGCGGAACGAACACCGGGGAGCTGTTTTTT. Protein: CASIGSSGTNTGELFF.

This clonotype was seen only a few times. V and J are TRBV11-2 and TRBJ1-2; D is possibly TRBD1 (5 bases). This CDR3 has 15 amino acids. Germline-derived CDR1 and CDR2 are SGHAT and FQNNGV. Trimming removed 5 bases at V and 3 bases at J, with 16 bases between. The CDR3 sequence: CASSGIGGADYGYTF. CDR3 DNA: TGTGCCAGCAGCGGTATAGGAGGGGCCGACTATGGCTACACCTTC.